The clone carrying this T cell receptor beta chain occurred once. With a much larger clone just one base away, this may be a read error. CDR3 length: 13 amino acids. Germline CDR1 reads SGHDT; CDR2 reads YYEEEE. TCRdb independently ran MiXCR on the 5' RACE reads; one entry per CDR3 protein. The sample has under 25,000 distinct CDR3 sequences, 10% seen once; the top ten hold 30% to 45%. Regarding time point: blood at routine non-recurrence follow-up after resection. This sample is part of a study of spatial heterogeneity in lung cancer. The clonotype comes from a female donor with early-stage non-small cell lung cancer. This specimen consisted of PBMCs, obtained at follow-up. The chain is built from TRBV5-6 and TRBJ2-3; tentatively, D is TRBD1 (6 bases). CDR3 protein: CANSSLRGDTQYF. The CDR3 nucleotides read TGTGCCAACAGCTCCCTAAGGGGGGATACGCAGTATTTT.